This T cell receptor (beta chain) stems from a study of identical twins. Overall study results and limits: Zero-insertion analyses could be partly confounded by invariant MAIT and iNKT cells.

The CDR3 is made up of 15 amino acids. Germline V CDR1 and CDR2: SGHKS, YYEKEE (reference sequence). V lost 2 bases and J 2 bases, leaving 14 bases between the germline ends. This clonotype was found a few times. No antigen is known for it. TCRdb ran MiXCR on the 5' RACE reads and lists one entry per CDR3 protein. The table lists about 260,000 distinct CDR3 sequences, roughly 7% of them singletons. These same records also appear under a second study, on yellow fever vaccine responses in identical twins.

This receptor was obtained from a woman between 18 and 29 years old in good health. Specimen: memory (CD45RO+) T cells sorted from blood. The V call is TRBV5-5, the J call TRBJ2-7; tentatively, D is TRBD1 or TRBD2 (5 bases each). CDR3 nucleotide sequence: TGTGCCAGCAGCTTCACGGGGACGCTAACCTACGAGCAGTACTTC. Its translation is CASSFTGTLTYEQYF.